A selection of T cell receptor beta chains follows, all from one sample in a study of OX40 agonist ivuxolimab in advanced cancers. The table came from immunoSEQ multiplex PCR; TCRdb's copy has only in-frame clones and leaves some out. Among around 100,000 clones, nearly 90% were seen once, and the ten largest hold about 0.16%. The sequencing used CD4+ or CD8+ T cells sorted from blood, collected in a trial of the OX40 agonist ivuxolimab. All receptors come from an adult with an advanced solid tumor such as melanoma, head and neck, liver or kidney cancer. CDR3s include the opening cysteine and the closing phenylalanine or tryptophan. D genes are given only for firm matches. Clone sizes are given selectively: once, few, many, or a class where the clone is expanded.

J	V	D	size	CDR3	DNA
TRBJ1-2	TRBV9	NA	NA	CASSVAGTHLTNGYTF	TGTGCCAGCAGCGTAGCTGGGACACATCTCACTAATGGCTACACCTTC
TRBJ2-5	TRBV25-1	NA	NA	CASSEWGGQAQETQYF	TGTGCCAGCAGTGAATGGGGAGGACAGGCGCAAGAGACCCAGTACTTC
TRBJ2-1	TRBV11-2	TRBD2	NA	CASSFSGGRYNEQFF	TGTGCCAGCAGCTTTAGCGGGGGAAGATACAATGAGCAGTTCTTC
TRBJ1-2	TRBV6-1	NA	NA	CASSEPGENYGYTF	TGTGCCAGCAGTGAACCGGGAGAGAACTATGGCTACACCTTC
TRBJ2-3	TRBV5-4	TRBD2	NA	CASRGLAGTDTQYF	TGTGCCAGCAGGGGACTAGCGGGCACAGATACGCAGTATTTT
TRBJ1-2	TRBV28	NA	NA	CASSWTNYGYTF	TGTGCCAGCAGTTGGACGAACTATGGCTACACCTTC
TRBJ2-5	TRBV27	TRBD1	NA	CASSPGQFGETQYF	TGTGCCAGCAGTCCGGGACAGTTCGGAGAGACCCAGTACTTC
TRBJ2-7	TRBV4-1	NA	once	CASSQDFEYEQYF	TGCGCCAGCAGCCAAGACTTCGAATACGAGCAGTACTTC
TRBJ2-1	TRBV21-1	NA	NA	CASSKARGTGSYNEQFF	TGTGCCAGCAGCAAAGCGCGAGGGACGGGATCCTACAATGAGCAGTTCTTC
TRBJ2-2	TRBV4-1	TRBD2	NA	CASSREAGGLNTGELFF	TGCGCCAGCAGCCGAGAAGCGGGAGGGCTGAACACCGGGGAGCTGTTTTTT
TRBJ1-5	TRBV7-8	NA	NA	CASSLGGSGNQPQHF	TGTGCCAGCAGCTTAGGAGGGTCGGGCAATCAGCCCCAGCATTTT
TRBJ1-1	TRBV7-9	TRBD1	NA	CASRSDRGMNTEAFF	TGTGCCAGCAGATCGGACAGGGGCATGAACACTGAAGCTTTCTTT
TRBJ1-3	TRBV11-2	NA	NA	CASRNYRPSGNTIYF	TGTGCCAGCAGAAATTACAGGCCCTCTGGAAACACCATATATTTT
TRBJ2-7	TRBV27	NA	NA	CASSLRQGSYEQYF	TGTGCCAGCAGTTTAAGGCAGGGCTCCTACGAGCAGTACTTC
TRBJ2-2	TRBV5-1	NA	NA	CASRTQGNTGELFF	TGCGCCAGCAGGACACAGGGGAACACCGGGGAGCTGTTTTTT
TRBJ2-7	TRBV5-1	TRBD2	NA	CASSLESGGSYEQYF	TGCGCCAGCAGCTTGGAGAGCGGGGGTTCCTACGAGCAGTACTTC
TRBJ1-6	TRBV30	NA	NA	CAWSQGFKDSPLHF	TGTGCCTGGAGTCAAGGGTTCAAAGATTCACCCCTCCACTTT
TRBJ2-1	TRBV6-5	TRBD2	NA	CASSFTSGSSYNEQFF	TGTGCCAGCAGTTTCACTAGCGGGAGCTCCTACAATGAGCAGTTCTTC
TRBJ2-1	TRBV10-3	NA	NA	CAISTYNEQFF	TGTGCCATCAGTACGTACAATGAGCAGTTCTTC
TRBJ1-6	TRBV4-2	NA	NA	CASSQSQAGSYNSPLHF	TGTGCCAGCAGCCAAAGCCAGGCTGGGTCCTATAATTCACCCCTCCACTTT
TRBJ2-3	TRBV5-1	NA	NA	CASSRAPPGVSTDTQYF	TGCGCCAGCAGCCGGGCCCCCCCTGGGGTTAGCACAGATACGCAGTATTTT
TRBJ1-3	TRBV18	TRBD1	NA	CASSPLTGVGNTIYF	TGTGCCAGCTCCCCTCTTACAGGGGTGGGAAACACCATATATTTT
TRBJ2-2	TRBV21-1	NA	NA	CASSRGQGLGVNGGELFF	TGTGCCAGCAGCCGGGGACAGGGGTTAGGAGTGAATGGCGGGGAGCTGTTTTTT
TRBJ1-1	TRBV5-1	NA	once	CASSHTQTGPLNTEAFF	TGCGCCAGCAGCCATACACAGACAGGACCCCTGAACACTGAAGCTTTCTTT
TRBJ1-2	TRBV19	NA	NA	CASTNTGTWDGYTF	TGTGCCAGTACCAACACCGGGACCTGGGATGGCTACACCTTC
TRBJ2-3	TRBV2	NA	NA	CASSEDITQYF	TGTGCCAGCAGTGAAGACATTACGCAGTATTTT
TRBJ1-2	TRBV5-1	NA	once	CASSLEGPRSHYGYTF	TGCGCCAGCAGCTTGGAGGGGCCGCGAAGTCACTATGGCTACACCTTC
TRBJ1-3	TRBV5-1	TRBD1	NA	CASSSGQGDGNTIYF	TGCGCCAGCAGCTCCGGACAGGGAGACGGAAACACCATATATTTT
TRBJ1-3	TRBV30	NA	once	CAWDQNSGNTIYF	TGTGCCTGGGATCAGAACTCTGGAAACACCATATATTTT
TRBJ2-7	TRBV29-1	TRBD1	NA	CSAAAGTGGSYEQYF	TGCAGCGCGGCCGCCGGGACAGGGGGCTCGTACGAGCAGTACTTC
TRBJ2-7	TRBV28	NA	NA	CASSFGLAMYEQYF	TGTGCCAGCAGTTTTGGGCTAGCGATGTACGAGCAGTACTTC
TRBJ2-1	TRBV6-5	TRBD1	few	CASSYSSDRTVEQFF	TGTGCCAGCAGTTACTCATCGGACAGGACGGTTGAGCAGTTCTTC
TRBJ1-1	TRBV6-6	NA	NA	CASSYGGRVDTEAFF	TGTGCCAGCAGTTACGGGGGAAGGGTGGACACTGAAGCTTTCTTT